Reported below is one T cell receptor (beta chain). The antigen is not known. The data are from a study of identifying expanded T cells in peripheral blood. During the collection period, no donor immune events like infections were recorded. Per germline, CDR1 LGHNA and CDR2 YNFKEQ. The CDR3 sequence is 17 residues long. The ends were cut back, 0 bases at V and 6 bases at J, with 15 bases in the middle. Using immunoSEQ multiplex PCR, the repertoire was profiled, and TCRdb retains in-frame clones only, with some absent. The sample has 75,000 to 95,000 clones, around 91% seen once. Study findings and constraints: Over approximately two and four weeks, about 15 and 19 clones changed, versus 1.2 between replicates.

The chain joins TRBV4-2 to TRBJ1-6; D possibly corresponds to TRBD1 (6 bases). Input material: blood. The sequence came from a person aged 18 to 69 in good health. CDR3 sequence reads: CASSQEIRGSPNSPLHF. CDR3 in DNA: TGTGCCAGCAGCCAAGAGATCAGGGGCTCTCCTAATTCACCCCTCCACTTT.